A selection of T cell receptor beta chains follows, all from one sample in a study of control samples from healthy donors and cancer patients. Profiled with immunoSEQ multiplex PCR; TCRdb holds only in-frame clones, not every one. The sample carries about 77,000 clones, about 92% recorded once. The sample consisted of blood. Receptors were obtained from an older woman in good health. Both conserved end residues are part of each CDR3. Each record gives: D gene, V gene, CDR3 length, J gene, clone size, CDR3 protein, CDR3 DNA. The D gene is left open where the match is weak. Clone size appears in some rows only: once, few, many, or a class for an expanded clone.

D: NA; V: TRBV27; length: 14; J: TRBJ2-3; size: NA; CDR3: CASSWTVSTDTQYF; DNA: TGTGCCAGCAGTTGGACAGTAAGCACAGATACGCAGTATTTT
D: NA; V: TRBV11-2; length: 16; J: TRBJ2-1; size: NA; CDR3: CASSLRPQRAYNEQFF; DNA: TGTGCCAGCAGCTTAAGACCCCAGCGGGCCTACAATGAGCAGTTCTTC
D: TRBD1; V: TRBV5-1; length: 14; J: TRBJ2-7; size: NA; CDR3: CASSLGQVTYEQYF; DNA: TGCGCCAGCAGCCTGGGACAGGTGACCTACGAGCAGTACTTC
D: NA; V: TRBV29-1; length: 12; J: TRBJ1-1; size: NA; CDR3: CSAVPRGTEAFF; DNA: TGCAGCGCCGTACCCAGGGGCACTGAAGCTTTCTTT
D: NA; V: TRBV28; length: 13; J: TRBJ2-1; size: NA; CDR3: CASGRGRINEQFF; DNA: TGTGCCAGCGGCCGAGGACGGATCAATGAGCAGTTCTTC
D: NA; V: TRBV6-5; length: 13; J: TRBJ1-5; size: NA; CDR3: CASSWDGNQPQHF; DNA: TGTGCCAGCAGTTGGGATGGCAATCAGCCCCAGCATTTT
D: NA; V: TRBV2; length: 16; J: TRBJ1-5; size: NA; CDR3: CASGGQLELGNQPQHF; DNA: TGTGCCAGCGGCGGACAGCTGGAATTGGGGAATCAGCCCCAGCATTTT
D: TRBD1; V: TRBV18; length: 16; J: TRBJ2-7; size: NA; CDR3: CASSPNPGQGAHEQYF; DNA: TGTGCCAGCTCACCAAATCCGGGACAGGGGGCCCACGAGCAGTACTTC
D: NA; V: TRBV5-1; length: 13; J: TRBJ1-2; size: NA; CDR3: CASSPPGNYGYTF; DNA: TGCGCCAGCAGCCCCCCCGGTAACTATGGCTACACCTTC
D: NA; V: TRBV5-6; length: 15; J: TRBJ2-2; size: NA; CDR3: CASSLSSPYTGELFF; DNA: TGTGCCAGCAGCTTGTCTAGCCCCTACACCGGGGAGCTGTTTTTT
D: TRBD2; V: TRBV9; length: 17; J: TRBJ2-5; size: NA; CDR3: CASSQGTSGRGRETQYF; DNA: TGTGCCAGCAGCCAGGGGACTAGCGGGAGGGGCAGAGAGACCCAGTACTTC
D: TRBD1; V: TRBV2; length: 15; J: TRBJ2-1; size: NA; CDR3: CASASWTGGKGEQFF; DNA: TGTGCCAGCGCGTCATGGACAGGGGGCAAGGGTGAGCAGTTCTTC
D: NA; V: TRBV24-1; length: 16; J: TRBJ2-3; size: NA; CDR3: CATSDFRQGRADTQYF; DNA: TGTGCCACCAGTGATTTCAGGCAGGGTCGTGCAGATACGCAGTATTTT
D: TRBD1; V: TRBV11-2; length: 15; J: TRBJ2-3; size: NA; CDR3: CASSLGTGGTDTQYF; DNA: TGTGCCAGCAGCTTAGGGACAGGTGGGACAGATACGCAGTATTTT
D: TRBD2; V: TRBV11-1; length: 16; J: TRBJ2-7; size: NA; CDR3: CASSSISGRAGYEQYF; DNA: TGTGCCAGCAGCTCTATTAGCGGGAGGGCCGGCTACGAGCAGTACTTC
D: NA; V: TRBV11-2; length: 16; J: TRBJ1-3; size: few; CDR3: CASSLDPPGSGNTIYF; DNA: TGTGCCAGCAGCTTAGATCCCCCAGGCTCTGGAAACACCATATATTTT
D: TRBD2; V: TRBV5-4; length: 15; J: TRBJ2-7; size: once; CDR3: CASSLSGGRGYEQYF; DNA: TGTGCCAGCAGCTTGTCGGGGGGGCGAGGGTACGAGCAGTACTTC
D: NA; V: TRBV5-1; length: 14; J: TRBJ2-7; size: once; CDR3: CASSLEGVSYEQYF; DNA: TGCGCCAGCAGCTTGGAAGGGGTCTCCTACGAGCAGTACTTC
D: TRBD2; V: TRBV2; length: 15; J: TRBJ2-1; size: NA; CDR3: CASSPPGLAGERQFF; DNA: TGTGCCAGCAGTCCCCCGGGACTAGCGGGAGAACGACAGTTCTTC
D: NA; V: TRBV12-3/TRBV12-4; length: 13; J: TRBJ1-1; size: NA; CDR3: CASSFQDNTEAFF; DNA: TGTGCCAGCAGTTTTCAAGATAACACTGAAGCTTTCTTT
D: NA; V: TRBV19; length: 17; J: TRBJ1-5; size: NA; CDR3: CASSTLALTRDHQPQHF; DNA: TGTGCCAGTAGTACCTTAGCCCTGACTCGGGACCATCAGCCCCAGCATTTT
D: NA; V: TRBV2; length: 14; J: TRBJ1-1; size: NA; CDR3: CASIKTGFGTEAFF; DNA: TGTGCCAGCATTAAGACAGGCTTCGGCACTGAAGCTTTCTTT
D: NA; V: TRBV3-1/TRBV3-2; length: 16; J: TRBJ1-4; size: NA; CDR3: CASSQKGPGLDEKLFF; DNA: TGTGCCAGCAGCCAAAAGGGGCCCGGGTTGGATGAAAAACTGTTTTTT
D: NA; V: TRBV7-8; length: 16; J: TRBJ1-4; size: once; CDR3: CASSLRDSTGGEKLFF; DNA: TGTGCCAGCAGCTTAAGGGACTCGACAGGCGGGGAAAAACTGTTTTTT
D: TRBD2; V: TRBV30; length: 15; J: TRBJ2-1; size: once; CDR3: CAGSELAGGINEQFF; DNA: TGTGCCGGCTCCGAACTAGCGGGAGGTATCAATGAGCAGTTCTTC
D: NA; V: TRBV12-3/TRBV12-4; length: 12; J: TRBJ1-2; size: NA; CDR3: CASSFGGEGYTF; DNA: TGTGCCAGCAGTTTCGGAGGGGAAGGCTACACCTTC
D: TRBD1; V: TRBV24-1; length: 18; J: TRBJ1-4; size: NA; CDR3: CATQTFRDRVLSFEKLFF; DNA: TGTGCCACCCAAACGTTCCGGGACAGGGTTTTATCGTTTGAAAAACTGTTTTTT
D: NA; V: TRBV27; length: 14; J: TRBJ1-1; size: NA; CDR3: CASSDGLMNTEAFF; DNA: TGTGCCAGCAGCGACGGACTTATGAACACTGAAGCTTTCTTT
D: NA; V: TRBV18; length: 15; J: TRBJ1-5; size: NA; CDR3: CASSPGHQSDQPQHF; DNA: TGTGCCAGCTCACCGGGACACCAGTCGGATCAGCCCCAGCATTTT